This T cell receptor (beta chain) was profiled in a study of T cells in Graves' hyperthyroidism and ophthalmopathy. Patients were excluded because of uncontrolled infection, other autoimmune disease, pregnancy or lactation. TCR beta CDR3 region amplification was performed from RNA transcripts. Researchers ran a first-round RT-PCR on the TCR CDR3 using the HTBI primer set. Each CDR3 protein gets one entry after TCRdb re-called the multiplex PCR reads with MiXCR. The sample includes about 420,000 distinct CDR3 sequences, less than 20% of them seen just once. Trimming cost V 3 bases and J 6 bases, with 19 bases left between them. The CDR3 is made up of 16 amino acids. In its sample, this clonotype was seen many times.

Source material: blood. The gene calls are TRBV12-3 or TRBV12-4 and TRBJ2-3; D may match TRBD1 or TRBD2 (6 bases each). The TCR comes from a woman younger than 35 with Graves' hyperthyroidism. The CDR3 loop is CASSLRGAPPGDTQYF. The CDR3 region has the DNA TGTGCCAGCAGTTTGAGGGGGGCTCCCCCTGGGGATACGCAGTATTTT.